This TCR beta chain is drawn from a study of chemoradiotherapy in HPV16-positive cancers. Assay used: immunoSEQ multiplex PCR; TCRdb lists only in-frame clones, some missing. The profile shows about 1,800 clones, more than 90% of them singletons. V dropped 5 bases and J dropped 5; count of bases not matched to a gene: 5. Germline V gives CDR1 SSHAT, CDR2 FNYEAQ (reference sequence). This CDR3 has 13 residues. The chain carries TRBV7-7 and TRBJ2-5, with 7 bases lining up with TRBD1. This sequence was found in a human donor with HPV-associated anogenital cancer. The sequencing here drew on tumor tissue, taken from a patient who underwent chemoradiotherapy. The CDR3 nucleotides read TGTGCCAGCAGCGTACAGGGGCCGGAGACCCAGTACTTC. It specifies CASSVQGPETQYF.